The clone carrying this T cell receptor (beta chain) was detected many times. Its antigen is as yet unknown. This specimen comes from a study of blood T cells in healthy people across ages. Then a second PCR, running about 7 to 11 cycles, was carried out with a sample-barcoded 5' primer and a J-beta primer mix. TCRdb analysed the 5' RACE reads with MiXCR anew, one entry per CDR3 protein. The sample carries around 870,000 distinct CDR3 sequences, more than 25% recorded once. Study-level points and caveats: Both higher diversity and more naive CD4+ cells marked long-lived donors when set against aged donors. With age, beta diversity per million T cells declined roughly linearly, significantly by over 35.

CDR1 MDHEN and CDR2 SYDVKM come from the germline V gene. J lost 1 base, V lost 2 bases, and 4 bases had no gene match. The CDR3 runs to 15 residues. The source material was blood. This receptor was identified in a woman older than 75 in good health. V and J are TRBV28 and TRBJ2-7; 8 bases are shared with TRBD2. The CDR3 DNA follows: TGTGCCAGCAGTTTAATAGCGGGGTCTTCCTACGAGCAGTACTTC. This encodes CASSLIAGSSYEQYF. The variable domain in full, completed from reference TRBV28 and TRBJ2-7, reads DVKVTQSSRYLVKRTGEKVFLECVQDMDHENMFWYRQDPGLGLRLIYFSYDVKMKEKGDIPEGYSVSREKKERFSLILESASTNQTSMYLCASSLIAGSSYEQYFGPGTRLTVT.